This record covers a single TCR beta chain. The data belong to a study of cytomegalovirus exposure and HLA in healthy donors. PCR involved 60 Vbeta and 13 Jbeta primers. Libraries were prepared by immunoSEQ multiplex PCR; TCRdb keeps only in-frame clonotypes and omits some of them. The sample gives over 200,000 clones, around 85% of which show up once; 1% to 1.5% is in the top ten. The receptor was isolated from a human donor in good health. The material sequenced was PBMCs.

The CDR3 loop reads CAISPLGGGREEQYF. The CDR3 DNA is TGTGCCATCAGCCCTCTGGGGGGGGGCCGGGAGGAGCAGTACTTC. This sequence joins TRBV10-3 and TRBJ2-7; TRBD2 is a possible D gene (7 bases). The CDR3 is made up of 15 amino acids. Trimming left V 6 bases short and J 7 bases short, with 22 bases between. Germline loops: CDR1 ENHRY, CDR2 SYGVKD.